This entry describes one TCR beta chain. The antigen remains unidentified. The data were taken from a study of blood T cells in healthy people across ages. Points from the study as a whole: Bulk PBMC profiling left naive and antigen-experienced comparisons inconclusive. Observed TCR beta diversity showed a strong correlation with the percentage of naive T cells as measured by flow cytometry.

The V gene lost 4 bases and the J gene lost 9 bases, with 17 bases spanning the gap. CDR3 length: 14 amino acids. Germline lookup yields CDR1 SGHRS and CDR2 YFSETQ. Next came a second PCR, run for about 6 to 12 cycles, which used a sample-barcoded 5' primer along with a J-beta primer mix. One entry per CDR3 protein results from TCRdb running MiXCR on the 5' RACE reads. In the table there are more than 1,000,000 distinct CDR3 sequences, under 30% of which are singletons. This same sample was also part of a study on T cells of mothers and their children. That paper states: cDNA was made from all extracted RNA, 1.5 ug per 15 ul. Using the M1S primer, the second PCR added sample barcodes along with 2-4 random nucleotides.

The clonotype originates from a girl aged 2 to 10 in good health. The chain combines TRBV5-1 with TRBJ2-4; D may be TRBD1 (6 bases). Sample: blood. In nucleotides, the CDR3 is TGCGCCAGCAGCAAAAACCAGGGGTCCGGCATTCAGTACTTC. Protein: CASSKNQGSGIQYF.